This record covers a single TCR beta chain. Authors' data handling: Reference gene primer amplification yielded estimated nucleated cell counts. Clones were read by immunoSEQ multiplex PCR, and TCRdb kept only the in-frame ones, dropping some. Clone size and V and J calls were adopted from that table, with D and trimming inferred from the DNA. The repertoire includes around 140,000 clones, about 87% of them detected once, and 10% sits in the top ten. V was cut by 6 bases and J by 0 bases, with 14 bases left in between. The germline CDR1 and CDR2 sequences are PRHDT and FYEKMQ (reference sequence). This CDR3 contains 15 residues. The data were taken from a study of blood T cell repertoires in COVID-19. Study details: Sites in the United States, Italy and Spain provided acute and convalescent COVID-19 samples. From T cells, B-cell-depleted T cells, or PBMCs came the material, which was cDNA or gDNA.

Sequencing was performed on peripheral blood. This sequence originates from a middle-aged man with acute or convalescent COVID-19. The gene calls are TRBV13 and TRBJ1-2; D gene uncertain. CDR3 DNA: TGTGCCAGCAGTTCGAAACAAGTCTCTAACTATGGCTACACCTTC. Protein product: CASSSKQVSNYGYTF. Drawing the rest from reference TRBV13 and TRBJ1-2, the complete variable domain is AAGVIQSPRHLIKEKRETATLKCYPIPRHDTVYWYQQGPGQDPQFLISFYEKMQSDKGSIPDRFSAQQFSDYHSELNMSSLELGDSALYFCASSSKQVSNYGYTFGSGTRLTVV.